The 23 T cell receptor beta chains reported below all come from one sample, sequenced in a study of cytomegalovirus exposure and HLA in healthy donors. PCR involved 60 Vbeta and 13 Jbeta primers. Clones were sequenced by immunoSEQ multiplex PCR, and TCRdb holds only the in-frame ones, with some missing. Of 110,000 to 150,000 clones listed, about 10% are singletons. The source material was PBMCs. The receptors stem from a man over 45 in good health and CMV-seronegative.

This chain connects TRBV28 to TRBJ1-1; D not certain. Germline CDR1 is MDHEN and CDR2 is SYDVKM. This CDR3 has 14 amino acids. Between the trimmed V and J ends, which lost 7 bases and 3 bases, there was a span of 15 bases. The CDR3 is CASKLPGWDTEAFF. The CDR3 DNA sequence: TGTGCCAGCAAACTCCCGGGTTGGGACACTGAAGCTTTCTTT. The variable domain in full, completed from reference TRBV28 and TRBJ1-1, reads DVKVTQSSRYLVKRTGEKVFLECVQDMDHENMFWYRQDPGLGLRLIYFSYDVKMKEKGDIPEGYSVSREKKERFSLILESASTNQTSMYLCASKLPGWDTEAFFGQGTRLTVV.

This clone was recorded a few times. The chain is built from TRBV19 and TRBJ2-1, with 14 positions matching TRBD2. Per germline, CDR1 LNHDA and CDR2 SQIVND (reference sequence). V trimming: 6 bases; J trimming: 2 bases; junction bases outside the gene matches: 18. There are 21 residues in the CDR3. The CDR3 protein is CASSRTGDPGLAGAPYNEQFF. CDR3 nucleotide sequence: TGTGCCAGTAGCCGCACAGGGGATCCGGGACTAGCGGGAGCACCCTACAATGAGCAGTTCTTC.

This clone was detected only a few times. This chain uses TRBV30 with TRBJ1-6; D is possibly TRBD1 (6 bases). The V gene's germline CDR1 is GTSNPN and CDR2 SVGIG (reference sequence). The CDR3 spans 15 residues. The V end was cut by 7 bases, the J end by 4 bases, with 17 bases between. The CDR3 loop reads CASTTGSDYNSPLHF. Here the CDR3 DNA reads TGTGCCTCCACGACAGGTTCGGATTATAATTCACCCCTCCACTTT.

This chain links TRBV18 with TRBJ1-5; 7 bases align to TRBD1. V was pared by 6 bases and J by 1 base, with 18 bases of the junction left unmatched. The germline V gene encodes CDR1 KGHSH and CDR2 LQKENI. The CDR3 length is 19 residues. CDR3 amino acids: CASSVNRVKSGGSNQPQHF. As DNA, the CDR3 is TGTGCCAGCTCCGTAAACCGGGTCAAATCAGGGGGAAGCAATCAGCCCCAGCATTTT.

The rearrangement uses TRBV28 and TRBJ2-1; D remains ambiguous. This CDR3 contains 13 residues. The V and J ends lost 6 bases and 7 bases respectively, with 13 bases between them. CDR1 and CDR2 (germline): MDHEN, SYDVKM. The CDR3 reads CASSRSRLNEQFF. CDR3 in DNA: TGTGCCAGCAGCCGGTCTAGATTGAATGAGCAGTTCTTC.

This rearrangement joins TRBV18 to TRBJ1-5; perhaps TRBD1 as D (5 bases). Germline V gives CDR1 KGHSH, CDR2 LQKENI. The length of the CDR3 is 16 residues. V lost 6 bases to trimming and J lost 0 bases, with 15 bases between them. The CDR3 DNA reads TGTGCCAGCTCGCTTAGCGGGGCTGGTAGCAATCAGCCCCAGCATTTT. It codes for CASSLSGAGSNQPQHF.

This clone was detected a few times. CDR3 protein: CASSLGYGGTRPNEQFF. The DNA for the CDR3 is TGCGCCAGCAGCTTGGGGTATGGCGGGACGAGGCCCAATGAGCAGTTCTTC. V is TRBV5-1 and J is TRBJ2-1, with D possibly matching TRBD2 (6 bases). CDR1 and CDR2 (germline): SGHRS, YFSETQ. V lost 0 bases and J 6 bases, leaving 19 bases between the germline ends. CDR3 length: 17 residues.

V gene TRBV29-1 combines with J gene TRBJ2-3, with TRBD1 matching 7 bases. The better agreement between TRBJ1-5 and the DNA end casts doubt on the J call. The CDR3 runs 13 residues. Germline CDR1 and CDR2: SQVTM and ANQGSEA. As DNA, the CDR3 is TGCAGCGCCTCGGAAGGGGGCACAGATACGCAGCATTTT. Residues: CSASEGGTDTQHF.

The rearrangement joins TRBV5-1 to TRBJ2-3, with TRBD2 as a possible D gene (6 bases). Looked up from germline, CDR1 is SGHRS and CDR2 is YFSETQ. V lost 4 bases to trimming and J lost 1 base, with 13 bases between them. This CDR3 contains 15 residues. CDR3 sequence (DNA): TGCGCCAGCAGCAGGGGACTTCCAGGCACAGATACGCAGTATTTT. It translates to CASSRGLPGTDTQYF.

This clone was seen a handful of times. This rearrangement joins TRBV5-8 to TRBJ1-4; possibly TRBD1 for D (6 bases). Germline V gene data show CDR1 as SGHTS and CDR2 as YDEGEE. CDR3 length: 15 amino acids. V was pared by 4 bases and J by 5 bases, with 15 bases between. The CDR3 DNA sequence: TGTGCCAGCAGCCCATGGACAGACCCCAATGAAAAACTGTTTTTT. Amino acid sequence: CASSPWTDPNEKLFF. Using reference TRBV5-8 and TRBJ1-4 for the parts outside the CDR3, the full variable domain is EAGVTQSPTHLIKTRGQQATLRCSPISGHTSVYWYQQALGLGLQFLLWYDEGEERNRGNFPPRFSGRQFPNYSSELNVNALELEDSALYLCASSPWTDPNEKLFFGSGTQLSVL.

A few counts support this clone. The gene calls are TRBV5-1 and TRBJ2-5; D is possibly TRBD2 (6 bases). Germline V gene sequence: CDR1 SGHRS, CDR2 YFSETQ. With 6 bases removed from V and 2 bases from J, the gap between germline ends came to 20 bases. CDR3 length: 16 amino acids. The CDR3 coding sequence is TGCGCCAGCAAGGTCCCTTTGGGCGGGGCACAAGAGACCCAGTACTTC. Translated: CASKVPLGGAQETQYF.

There are a few counts of this clone. The rearrangement joins TRBV29-1 to TRBJ2-1, with D perhaps matching TRBD1 (6 bases). The germline V and J ends were trimmed by 4 bases and 6 bases, with 22 bases remaining between them. This CDR3 has 16 amino acids. Germline V gene data show CDR1 as SQVTM and CDR2 as ANQGSEA. CDR3 in amino acids: CSVGVGASLEFNEQFF. As DNA, the CDR3 is TGCAGCGTTGGCGTGGGGGCCTCTTTGGAGTTCAATGAGCAGTTCTTC.

This clone has just a few counts. The rearrangement joins TRBV5-5 to TRBJ1-5; D may be TRBD1 (6 bases). Trimming shortened V by 3 bases and J by 5 bases, and 9 bases separated the two germline ends. CDR3 length equals 13 residues. Germline V gene data show CDR1 as SGHKS and CDR2 as YYEKEE (reference sequence). The CDR3, as DNA: TGTGCCAGCAGCTCGACAGGTGATCAGCCCCAGCATTTT. Encoded protein: CASSSTGDQPQHF.

This clone was detected a few times. This sequence joins TRBV27 and TRBJ2-2; 11 bases match TRBD1. The ends lost 6 bases at V and 7 bases at J; junction bases unmatched: 4. Germline V gives CDR1 MNHEY, CDR2 SMNVEV (reference sequence). The CDR3 spans 14 residues. This CDR3 reads CASRGQGEDGELFF. The CDR3 DNA reads TGTGCCAGCAGGGGACAGGGGGAGGACGGGGAGCTGTTTTTT.

This clone came up a few times. This sequence joins TRBV4-1 and TRBJ1-6; a weak D match, TRBD1 (5 bases). CDR1 is MGHRA and CDR2 is YSYEKL in the germline V gene. The CDR3 contains 16 residues. V lost 3 bases and J 7 bases, leaving 16 bases between the germline ends. The chain's CDR3 is CASSQDKGLSNSPLHF. The CDR3 DNA reads as TGCGCCAGCAGCCAGGATAAGGGGTTATCCAATTCACCCCTCCACTTT.

This rearrangement joins TRBV2 to TRBJ1-5, with TRBD1 identical over 7 bases. The germline V gene has CDR1 SNHLY and CDR2 FYNNEI. The CDR3 extends over 14 amino acids. The ends lost 6 bases at V and 4 bases at J; junction bases unmatched: 6. This CDR3 reads CASSVDRSNQPQHF. The CDR3 bases are TGTGCCAGCAGCGTGGACAGGTCAAATCAGCCCCAGCATTTT.

This clone was detected only a few times. V and J are TRBV7-9 and TRBJ2-5; 11 nucleotides line up with TRBD2. The CDR3 spans 14 residues. With 7 bases clipped from V and 4 bases from J, the junction kept 5 bases outside the gene matches. Germline V gene sequence: CDR1 SEHNR, CDR2 FQNEAQ (reference sequence). The CDR3 loop is CASILAGGGETQYF. For the CDR3, the DNA is TGTGCCAGCATCCTAGCGGGGGGAGGAGAGACCCAGTACTTC.

The rearrangement joins TRBV5-1 to TRBJ1-2; TRBD1 matches 7 bases. CDR1 and CDR2 (germline): SGHRS, YFSETQ. The CDR3 length is 14 residues. J was trimmed by 7 bases and V by 4 bases; bases with no gene match: 10. CDR3 DNA: TGCGCCAGCAGCCCCAGGGGGGACATAGGTGGCTACACCTTC. Protein: CASSPRGDIGGYTF.

J is TRBJ2-1 and V is TRBV7-6; 8 bases map to TRBD1. This CDR3 is 17 amino acids long. From germline, CDR1 is SGHVS and CDR2 FNYEAQ. V lost 1 base and J lost 4; bases outside the gene matches: 9. CDR3 sequence: CASSLDGQGVRYNEQFF. The CDR3 DNA reads as TGTGCCAGCAGCTTAGACGGACAGGGAGTGAGGTACAATGAGCAGTTCTTC.

This chain joins TRBV30 and TRBJ1-2; tentatively, D is TRBD1 (5 bases). The CDR3 spans 13 residues. Between the trimmed V and J ends, which lost 4 bases and 8 bases, there was a span of 17 bases. Germline values: CDR1 GTSNPN, CDR2 SVGIG (reference sequence). The CDR3: CAWKGTRAQGYTF. The CDR3 nucleotides read TGTGCCTGGAAGGGGACTCGTGCGCAAGGCTACACCTTC.

The V and J genes are TRBV5-1 and TRBJ1-4; tentative D call: TRBD1 (5 bases). Trimming shortened V by 0 bases and J by 5 bases, and 14 bases separated the two germline ends. This CDR3 spans 16 amino acids. Germline CDR1 reads SGHRS; CDR2 reads YFSETQ. The CDR3 sequence is CASSLDRPGVNEKLFF. The DNA for the CDR3 is TGCGCCAGCAGCTTGGACAGGCCAGGTGTAAATGAAAAACTGTTTTTT.

This clone was recorded a few times. This sequence joins TRBV5-5 and TRBJ2-7, with TRBD1 matching 8 bases. The CDR3 extends over 14 amino acids. The V segment lost 2 bases and the J segment 2 bases; nucleotides outside the gene matches: 3. Looked up from germline, CDR1 is SGHKS and CDR2 is YYEKEE (reference sequence). The CDR3 DNA reads TGTGCCAGCAGCTTACCAGGGGGCCCCTACGAGCAGTACTTC. Translating it yields CASSLPGGPYEQYF.

This clone turned up a few times. CDR3 bases: TGTGCCAGCAGCTCAGAGGGGCTAGCGGGAGAGTGGAACACCGGGGAGCTGTTTTTT. This gives the protein CASSSEGLAGEWNTGELFF. V is TRBV11-3 and J is TRBJ2-2; 10 bases fit TRBD2. V lost 4 bases to trimming and J lost 1 base; unmatched junction nucleotides: 12. CDR1 and CDR2 (germline): SGHNT, YENEEA. CDR3 length: 19 amino acids.